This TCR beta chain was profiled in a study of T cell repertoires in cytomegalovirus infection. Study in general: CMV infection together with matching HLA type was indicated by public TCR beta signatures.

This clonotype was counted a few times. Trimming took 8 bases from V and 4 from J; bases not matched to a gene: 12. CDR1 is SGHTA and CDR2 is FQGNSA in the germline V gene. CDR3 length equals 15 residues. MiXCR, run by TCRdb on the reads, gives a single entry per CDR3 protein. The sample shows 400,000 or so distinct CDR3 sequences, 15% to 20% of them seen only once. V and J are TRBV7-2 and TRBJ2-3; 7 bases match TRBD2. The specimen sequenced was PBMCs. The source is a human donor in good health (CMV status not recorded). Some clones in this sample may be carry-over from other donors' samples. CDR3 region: CASRSGGSHPDTQYF. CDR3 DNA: TGTGCCAGCCGGTCAGGCGGGAGTCACCCAGATACGCAGTATTTT.